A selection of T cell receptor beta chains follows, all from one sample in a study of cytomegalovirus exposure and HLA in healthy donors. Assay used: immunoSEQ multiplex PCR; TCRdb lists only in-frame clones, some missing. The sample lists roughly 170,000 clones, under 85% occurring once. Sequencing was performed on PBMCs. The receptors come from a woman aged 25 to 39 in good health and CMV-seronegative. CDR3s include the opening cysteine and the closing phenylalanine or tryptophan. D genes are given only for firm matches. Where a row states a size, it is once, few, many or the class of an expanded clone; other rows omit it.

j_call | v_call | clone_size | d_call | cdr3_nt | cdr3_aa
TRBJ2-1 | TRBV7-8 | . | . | TGTGCCAGCAGCCAGGCAGGCCTCGGTGAGCAGTTCTTC | CASSQAGLGEQFF
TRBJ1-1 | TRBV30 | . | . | TGTGCCTGGAGTGGGGGGGATAGACCCGAAGCTTTCTTT | CAWSGGDRPEAFF
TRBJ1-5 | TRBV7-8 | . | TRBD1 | TGTGCCAGCAGCTTAGGGACAGGTGGCAATCAGCCCCAGCATTTT | CASSLGTGGNQPQHF
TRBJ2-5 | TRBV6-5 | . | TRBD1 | TGTGCCAGCAGTAGGAGGCAGGGGGCATGGGAGACCCAGTACTTC | CASSRRQGAWETQYF
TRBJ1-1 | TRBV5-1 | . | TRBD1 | TGCGCCAGCAGCTCGACCGGGACAGAGTTTGAAGCTTTCTTT | CASSSTGTEFEAFF
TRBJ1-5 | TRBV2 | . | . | TGTGCCAGCAGTGAAGGGAGGGAGGGTCAGCCCCAGCATTTT | CASSEGREGQPQHF
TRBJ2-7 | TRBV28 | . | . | TGTGCCAGCAGTTCAATCACAGGCCAAGGTGTCTACGAGCAGTACTTC | CASSSITGQGVYEQYF
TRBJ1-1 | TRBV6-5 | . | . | TGTGCCAGCAGTTTCCTACAGGACGTGAACCCTGAAGCTTTCTTT | CASSFLQDVNPEAFF
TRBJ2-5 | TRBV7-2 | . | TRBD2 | TGTGCCAGCAGCCATAGCGGGAGCGGGGAGACCCAGTACTTC | CASSHSGSGETQYF
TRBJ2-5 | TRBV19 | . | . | TGTGCCAGTAGTTCAACTTCTACCCAAGAGACCCAGTACTTC | CASSSTSTQETQYF
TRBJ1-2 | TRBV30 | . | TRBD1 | TGTGCCTGGAGTCCATGGACAGGACGAGCTGACTATGGCTACACCTTC | CAWSPWTGRADYGYTF
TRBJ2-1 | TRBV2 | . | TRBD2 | TGTGCCAGCAGTGAAGATGGCGGGAGGGCCGTTGAGCAGTTCTTC | CASSEDGGRAVEQFF
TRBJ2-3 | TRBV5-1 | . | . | TGCGCCAGCAGCTTGGTTAGGGAGACACTAATCAACACAGATACGCAGTATTTT | CASSLVRETLINTDTQYF
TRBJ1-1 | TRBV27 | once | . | TGTGCCAGCAGTGCACAGGGTACTCGCACTGAAGCTTTCTTT | CASSAQGTRTEAFF
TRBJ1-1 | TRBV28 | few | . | TGTGCCAGCAGTTTTTCGGGAGGTTACACTGAAGCTTTCTTT | CASSFSGGYTEAFF
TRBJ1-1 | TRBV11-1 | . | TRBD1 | TGTGCCAGCAGCTTCGGACAGGGGGCCACTGAAGCTTTCTTT | CASSFGQGATEAFF
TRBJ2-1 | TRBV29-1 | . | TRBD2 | TGTAGCGTTGCCCGAGGTCCCCTGACTAGCGGGCAAGGTGAGCAGTTCTTC | CSVARGPLTSGQGEQFF
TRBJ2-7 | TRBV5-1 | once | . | TGCGCCAGCAGCTTGAACCTCTTTGGAGCAGCCGAGGGCGAGCAGTACTTC | CASSLNLFGAAEGEQYF
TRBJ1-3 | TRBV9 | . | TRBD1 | TGTGCCAGCAGCGAAAGGGCAGGGGGGATGTCTGGAAACACCATATATTTT | CASSERAGGMSGNTIYF
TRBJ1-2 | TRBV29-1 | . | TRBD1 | TGCAGCGTGGGGACAGGAATAAACTATGGCTACACCTTC | CSVGTGINYGYTF
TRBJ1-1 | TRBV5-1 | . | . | TGCGCCAGCAGCTTGGATCGGGCCGGGGCTGAAGCTTTCTTT | CASSLDRAGAEAFF
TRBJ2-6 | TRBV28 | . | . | TGTGCCAGCAGTCGAGAAACTCCGTCTGGGGCCAACGTCCTGACTTTC | CASSRETPSGANVLTF
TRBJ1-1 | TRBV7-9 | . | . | TGTGCCAGCGCCCTCGGGGGCACTGAAGCTTTCTTT | CASALGGTEAFF
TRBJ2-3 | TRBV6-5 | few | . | TGTGCCAGCAGTTACTCAGAGGAGGGCTTTGCAGATACGCAGTATTTT | CASSYSEEGFADTQYF
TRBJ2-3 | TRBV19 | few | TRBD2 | TGTGCCAGCCAGGGAATAGCGGGAAGGGGCACAGATACGCAGTATTTT | CASQGIAGRGTDTQYF
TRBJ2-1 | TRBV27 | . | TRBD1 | TGTGCCAGCAGTTTATCCAGGGGGCGAAATGAGCAGTTCTTC | CASSLSRGRNEQFF
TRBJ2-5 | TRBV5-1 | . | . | TGCGCCAGCAGCTTGGCCGGGGTTAGTCTGCAAGAGACCCAGTACTTC | CASSLAGVSLQETQYF
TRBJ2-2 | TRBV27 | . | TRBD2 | TGTGCCAGCAGTTTATGGGCGGGAGCCGGGGAGCTGTTTTTT | CASSLWAGAGELFF
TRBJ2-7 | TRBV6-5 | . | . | TGTGCCAGCAGCCCCCCCGGGAAGCTTTTCTACGAGCAGTACTTC | CASSPPGKLFYEQYF
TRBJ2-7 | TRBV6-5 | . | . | TGTGCCAGCAGTTACGCGAACAGACGTCCCTACGAGCAGTACTTC | CASSYANRRPYEQYF
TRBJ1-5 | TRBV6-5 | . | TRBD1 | TGTGCCAGCAGCCCAAGGACAGGGGGTCAGCCCCAGCATTTT | CASSPRTGGQPQHF
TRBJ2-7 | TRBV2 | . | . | TGTGCCAGCAGTGAATTTTCGGGGGGCCCCTACGAGCAGTACTTC | CASSEFSGGPYEQYF
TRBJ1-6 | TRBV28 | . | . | TGTGCCAGCAGTTTAGGACAGTATTCACCCCTCCACTTT | CASSLGQYSPLHF
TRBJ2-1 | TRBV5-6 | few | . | TGTGCCAGTAGCGTTGGGGGCCCCTACAATGAGCAGTTCTTC | CASSVGGPYNEQFF
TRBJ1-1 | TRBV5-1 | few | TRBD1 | TGCGCCAGCAGCATGGGACAGGGGGACACTGAAGCTTTCTTT | CASSMGQGDTEAFF
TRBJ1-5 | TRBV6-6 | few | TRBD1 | TGTGCCAGCAGTCCGGGACAGGGAAGACCCCAGCATTTT | CASSPGQGRPQHF
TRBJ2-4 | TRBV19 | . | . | TGTGCCAGTAGTATAGGAGGAACCAGAGCCAAAAACATTCAGTACTTC | CASSIGGTRAKNIQYF
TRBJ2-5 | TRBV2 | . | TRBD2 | TGTGCCAGCAGACTGAATAGCGGGGGGGGGACCCAGTACTTC | CASRLNSGGGTQYF
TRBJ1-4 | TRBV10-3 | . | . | TGTGCCATCAGTGCGGGGGTGGATGAAAAACTGTTTTTT | CAISAGVDEKLFF
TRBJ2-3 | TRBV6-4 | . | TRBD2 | TGTGCCAGCAGTGACTTGGCGGGAGCAGATACGCAGTATTTT | CASSDLAGADTQYF
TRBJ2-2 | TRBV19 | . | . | TGTGCCAGTAGTAGCCTCCGAGACACCGACACCGGGGAGCTGTTTTTT | CASSSLRDTDTGELFF
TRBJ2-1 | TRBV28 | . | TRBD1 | TGTGCCAGCACCGCCGCCCCAGGACAGGGCTACAATGAGCAGTTCTTC | CASTAAPGQGYNEQFF
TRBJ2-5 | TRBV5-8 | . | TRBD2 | TGTGCCAGCAGACCCGGGACTAGCGGGAACCAAGAGACCCAGTACTTC | CASRPGTSGNQETQYF